This TCR beta chain was sequenced for a study of blood T cells in healthy people across ages. Through a sample-barcoded 5' primer and a J-beta primer mix, a second PCR was run for about 6 to 11 cycles. MiXCR was run by TCRdb on the 5' RACE reads, yielding one entry per CDR3 protein. The data hold some 1.5 million distinct CDR3 sequences, with roughly 27% observed a single time. Study-wide results and limits: Compared with aged donors, long-lived donors showed fewer expanded clones, suggesting selection.

V lost 5 bases, J lost 6 bases, and 8 bases stayed unmatched. The CDR3 is 17 residues long. The germline V gene has CDR1 SNHLY and CDR2 FYNNEI. A note on this clonotype: Its specificity is unknown.

The TCR sequence derives from a woman in her 30s in good health. J is TRBJ2-2 and V is TRBV2; 14 bases align to TRBD2. Material for sequencing was blood. The CDR3 protein is CASSRPTSGRAPGELFF. CDR3 bases: TGTGCCAGCAGTCGTCCGACTAGCGGGAGGGCCCCCGGGGAGCTGTTTTTT.